One sample yielded the 29 T cell receptor beta chains listed below, sequenced in a study of blood T cell repertoires in COVID-19. Only in-frame clones appear in the TCRdb table, and some are missing; sequencing was by immunoSEQ multiplex PCR. This repertoire shows 250,000 or so clones, about 87% found once; its top ten account for roughly 3%. Sequencing input: peripheral blood. The receptors here all came from a young man with COVID-19, enrolled during active disease.

The chain recombines TRBV28 with TRBJ1-1; a weak D match, TRBD1 (5 bases). The CDR3 length is 11 residues. In germline, CDR1 is MDHEN, CDR2 SYDVKM. Deletions cut 6 bases from V and 12 bases from J, with 14 bases between. In DNA form, the CDR3 reads TGTGCCAGCAGGGGGGAGGGGAAGACTTTCTTT. It codes for CASRGEGKTFF.

The chain recombines TRBV2 with TRBJ2-5; maybe TRBD1 (5 bases). Per germline, CDR1 SNHLY and CDR2 FYNNEI. Trimming left V 11 bases short and J 4 bases short, with 17 bases between. The CDR3 totals 13 residues. CDR3 region: CAGSPRERETQYF. DNA of the CDR3: TGTGCCGGCTCCCCCAGGGAACGAGAGACCCAGTACTTC.

This clone was observed a single time. The chain joins TRBV7-3 to TRBJ1-2, with D maybe TRBD1 (6 bases). Trimming removed 4 bases from V and 7 bases from J, with 7 bases in between. The CDR3 extends over 11 amino acids. The germline V gene has CDR1 SGHTA and CDR2 FQGTGA. CDR3 in DNA: TGTGCCAGCAGCTCAGGGGCTGGCTACACCTTC. Protein product: CASSSGAGYTF.

The V call is TRBV6-6, the J call TRBJ1-5; a weak D match, TRBD1 (5 bases). Trimming shortened V by 2 bases and J by 5 bases, and 13 bases separated the two germline ends. CDR3 length: 15 residues. Germline V gene data show CDR1 as MNHNY and CDR2 as SVGAGI (reference sequence). The CDR3 nucleotides read TGTGCCAGCAGTTACGGAGACAGTTCGTATCAGCCCCAGCATTTT. Translation: CASSYGDSSYQPQHF.

The J gene is TRBJ1-2, the V gene TRBV19; D remains unclear. The V gene lost 4 bases and the J gene lost 2 bases, with 11 bases spanning the gap. The V gene's germline CDR1 is LNHDA and CDR2 SQIVND (reference sequence). This CDR3 has 14 residues. The CDR3 DNA follows: TGTGCCAGTAGTACGGACGGGAGGAACTATGGCTACACCTTC. Protein sequence: CASSTDGRNYGYTF.

This clone was observed a single time. The genes are TRBV9 and TRBJ2-5; 7 nucleotides line up with TRBD2. V trimming: 0 bases; J trimming: 5 bases; junction bases outside the gene matches: 7. This CDR3 has 15 residues. CDR1 is SGDLS and CDR2 is YYNGEE in the germline V gene. Here the CDR3 DNA reads TGTGCCAGCAGCGTAGACGACGGGAGGAGGGAGACCCAGTACTTC. It is translated as CASSVDDGRRETQYF.

This sequence joins TRBV7-2 and TRBJ2-1; D is unresolved. This CDR3 has 15 amino acids. The germline CDR1 and CDR2 sequences are SGHTA and FQGNSA. Trimming removed 3 bases at V and 11 bases at J, with 20 bases between. The CDR3 here is CASSLGSTMSRKQFF. In nucleotides, the CDR3 is TGTGCCAGCAGCTTGGGCTCTACAATGAGCAGAAAGCAGTTCTTC.

The CDR3 here is CASSSPGTGERNTIYF. The DNA of the CDR3 is TGTGCCAGTAGTAGCCCCGGGACAGGGGAAAGGAACACCATATATTTT. The V and J genes are TRBV19 and TRBJ1-3; 10 bases are a match to TRBD1. Germline CDR1 LNHDA, CDR2 SQIVND (reference sequence). Germline trimming cut 4 bases from V and 7 bases from J; bases unmatched to any gene: 10. CDR3 length: 16 residues.

This clone was recorded only once. This chain uses TRBV2 with TRBJ2-2; D ambiguous. CDR1 is SNHLY and CDR2 is FYNNEI in the germline V gene. The germline V and J ends were trimmed by 5 bases and 8 bases, with 9 bases remaining between them. This CDR3 has 12 residues. The CDR3 nucleotides are TGTGCCAGCAGTATAGTATCTGGGGAGCTGTTTTTT. Amino acids: CASSIVSGELFF.

The V gene is TRBV18, the J gene TRBJ2-3; D possibly corresponds to TRBD1 (6 bases). Germline CDR1 reads KGHSH; CDR2 reads LQKENI. The germline V and J ends were trimmed by 5 bases and 0 bases, with 9 bases remaining between them. This CDR3 region has 14 residues. The CDR3 here is CASSDRISTDTQYF. The CDR3 DNA reads TGTGCCAGCTCAGACAGGATAAGCACAGATACGCAGTATTTT.

This clone appeared once. The DNA for the CDR3 is TGTGCCAGCAGTTTGCGGACAGGGGAGGGTCAGCCCCAGCATTTT. Amino acid sequence: CASSLRTGEGQPQHF. V usage is TRBV28 and J usage is TRBJ1-5, with 9 bases matching TRBD1. V trimming: 3 bases; J trimming: 6 bases; junction bases outside the gene matches: 6. CDR1 is MDHEN and CDR2 is SYDVKM in the germline V gene. CDR3 length: 15 amino acids.

The chain carries TRBV18 and TRBJ1-1; D possibly corresponds to TRBD1 (5 bases). Germline CDR1 KGHSH, CDR2 LQKENI. V was clipped by 7 bases and J by 1 base, with 19 bases between them. This CDR3 contains 16 residues. The CDR3 sequence: CASCQTAPRTNTEAFF. The CDR3 DNA follows: TGTGCCAGCTGCCAGACAGCGCCTCGAACGAACACTGAAGCTTTCTTT. The full variable domain, with the rest looked up from reference TRBV18 and TRBJ1-1, is NAGVMQNPRHLVRRRGQEARLRCSPMKGHSHVYWYRQLPEEGLKFMVYLQKENIIDESGMPKERFSAEFPKEGPSILRIQQVVRGDSAAYFCASCQTAPRTNTEAFFGQGTRLTVV.

J is TRBJ1-2 and V is TRBV6-5; 7 bases are shared with TRBD1. This CDR3 comprises 15 residues. Germline values: CDR1 MNHEY, CDR2 SVGAGI. V shed 0 bases and J 2 bases; nucleotides not matched to a gene: 3. CDR3 in amino acids: CASSYSEGANYGYTF. The CDR3 region has the DNA TGTGCCAGCAGTTACTCGGAGGGGGCGAACTATGGCTACACCTTC.

The V call is TRBV19, the J call TRBJ2-7; 7 positions match TRBD1. There are 12 residues in the CDR3. Trimming at V came to 6 bases and at J to 10 bases, leaving 9 bases not matched to a gene. The V gene's germline CDR1 is LNHDA and CDR2 SQIVND (reference sequence). The CDR3 DNA reads TGTGCCAGTAGCCCCGGGACAGCGATTCAGTACTTC. It encodes CASSPGTAIQYF.

The J gene is TRBJ2-7, the V gene TRBV7-9; 8 bases line up with TRBD1. V lost 5 bases to trimming and J lost 2 bases; unmatched junction nucleotides: 5. CDR1 SEHNR and CDR2 FQNEAQ come from the germline V gene (reference sequence). The length of the CDR3 is 14 residues. In DNA form, the CDR3 reads TGTGCCAGCAGCAAGGGACAGGAAACCTACGAGCAGTACTTC. The encoded protein is CASSKGQETYEQYF.

The rearrangement uses TRBV7-8 and TRBJ2-1; 10 bases match TRBD1. The germline V gene encodes CDR1 SGHVS and CDR2 FQNEAQ. The CDR3 contains 15 residues. Losses at the gene ends were 5 bases for V and 8 bases for J; bases not matched to a gene: 9. The CDR3 loop reads CASSSRDRGMDEQFF. CDR3 DNA sequence: TGTGCCAGCAGCAGCCGGGACAGGGGTATGGATGAGCAGTTCTTC.

The gene calls are TRBV11-2 and TRBJ1-1; 10 nucleotides align to TRBD1. Per germline, CDR1 SGHAT and CDR2 FQNNGV. V shed 5 bases and J 3 bases; nucleotides not matched to a gene: 6. The CDR3 runs 15 residues. In nucleotides, the CDR3 is TGTGCCAGCAGCCCTAGACAGGGGGCTCACACTGAAGCTTTCTTT. Its protein product is CASSPRQGAHTEAFF.

J is TRBJ1-2 and V is TRBV9; 8 bases map to TRBD1. V dropped 0 bases and J dropped 2; count of bases not matched to a gene: 3. Germline loops: CDR1 SGDLS, CDR2 YYNGEE. This CDR3 has 15 amino acids. The CDR3 is CASSVDPGGNYGYTF. In nucleotides, the CDR3 is TGTGCCAGCAGCGTAGACCCAGGGGGCAACTATGGCTACACCTTC.

The chain carries TRBV10-3 and TRBJ2-2; 12 nucleotides match TRBD2. Germline V gene data show CDR1 as ENHRY and CDR2 as SYGVKD. This CDR3 comprises 22 residues. Trimming at V came to 2 bases and at J to 0 bases, leaving 16 bases not matched to a gene. The CDR3 here is CAISEPTYLAGGASTNTGELFF. As DNA, the CDR3 is TGTGCCATCAGTGAGCCAACGTACCTAGCGGGAGGGGCGTCGACGAACACCGGGGAGCTGTTTTTT.

The chain combines TRBV30 with TRBJ1-1; D might be TRBD1 (6 bases). The V gene lost 1 base and the J gene lost 5 bases, with 14 bases spanning the gap. The CDR3 is 14 residues long. Per germline, CDR1 GTSNPN and CDR2 SVGIG (reference sequence). The CDR3 spells CAWSENRVVTEAFF. The CDR3 DNA sequence: TGTGCCTGGAGTGAGAACAGGGTGGTGACTGAAGCTTTCTTT.

The chain links TRBV28 to TRBJ1-1; 10 nucleotides agree with TRBD1. Germline V gene sequence: CDR1 MDHEN, CDR2 SYDVKM. The CDR3 consists of 15 residues. V lost 5 bases, J lost 6 bases, and 9 bases stayed unmatched. CDR3 coding DNA: TGTGCCAGCAGTCCAGTGGGACAGGGGAAGTCTGAAGCTTTCTTT. This codes for CASSPVGQGKSEAFF.

V and J are TRBV4-3 and TRBJ2-7; TRBD1 matches 7 bases. Germline V CDR1 and CDR2: LGHNA, YSLEER. CDR3 length: 15 amino acids. Losses at the gene ends were 0 bases for V and 0 bases for J; bases not matched to a gene: 2. CDR3 DNA: TGCGCCAGCAGCCAAGATCGGGACAGCTCCTACGAGCAGTACTTC. Protein: CASSQDRDSSYEQYF.

J is TRBJ2-1 and V is TRBV14; TRBD2 agrees at 7 bases. The J segment lost 5 bases and the V segment lost 0 bases, leaving 7 bases of the junction unmatched. Germline CDR1 is SGHDN and CDR2 is FVKESK. The CDR3 contains 16 residues. CDR3 nucleotide sequence: TGTGCCAGCAGCCAAGATATAGGAGGGAGGGACAATGAGCAGTTCTTC. Protein: CASSQDIGGRDNEQFF.

The chain is built from TRBV5-1 and TRBJ1-5; D unclear. Per germline, CDR1 SGHRS and CDR2 YFSETQ. V was clipped by 1 base and J by 0 bases, with 8 bases between them. The CDR3 runs 15 residues. CDR3 region: CASSLSPSSNQPQHF. CDR3 in DNA: TGCGCCAGCAGCTTGTCCCCCTCTAGCAATCAGCCCCAGCATTTT. Combining the CDR3 with reference TRBV5-1 and TRBJ1-5 gives the whole variable domain KAGVTQTPRYLIKTRGQQVTLSCSPISGHRSVSWYQQTPGQGLQFLFEYFSETQRNKGNFPGRFSGRQFSNSRSEMNVSTLELGDSALYLCASSLSPSSNQPQHFGDGTRLSIL.

This chain connects TRBV15 to TRBJ2-7; tentatively, D is TRBD2 (6 bases). Trimming shortened V by 8 bases and J by 2 bases, and 13 bases separated the two germline ends. The CDR3 contains 13 residues. Germline V gives CDR1 LNHNV, CDR2 YYDKDF (reference sequence). This CDR3 reads CATGRRGTYEQYF. The CDR3 nucleotides read TGTGCCACCGGGCGACGGGGGACCTACGAGCAGTACTTC.

Regarding this clone: The same CDR3 can be traced to other DNA sequences in this sample. The CDR3 is CASRQGGTEAFF. CDR3 bases: TGTGCCAGTCGACAGGGGGGGACTGAAGCTTTCTTT. The chain carries TRBV19 and TRBJ1-1, with 9 bases identical to TRBD1. This CDR3 region has 12 residues. Trimming cost V 8 bases and J 5 bases; bases outside gene matches: 3. Germline-derived CDR1 and CDR2 are LNHDA and SQIVND (reference sequence). Full variable domain (remainder filled in from reference TRBV19 and TRBJ1-1): DGGITQSPKYLFRKEGQNVTLSCEQNLNHDAMYWYRQDPGQGLRLIYYSQIVNDFQKGDIAEGYSVSREKKESFPLTVTSAQKNPTAFYLCASRQGGTEAFFGQGTRLTVV.

The chain couples TRBV5-4 to TRBJ2-7; 7 nucleotides align to TRBD2. V was clipped by 4 bases and J by 6 bases; unmatched bases: 13. Per the germline V gene, CDR1 is SGHNT and CDR2 is YYREEE (reference sequence). The CDR3 contains 15 residues. The CDR3 is CASSPGGNGWSEQYF. The CDR3 DNA follows: TGTGCCAGCAGCCCGGGGGGAAATGGGTGGAGCGAGCAGTACTTC.

V gene TRBV2 combines with J gene TRBJ2-7, with D possibly TRBD2 on 7 matching bases. The CDR3 contains 17 residues. Germline assignment: CDR1 SNHLY and CDR2 FYNNEI. Trimming pared 2 bases from V and 0 bases from J, leaving 17 bases between. CDR3 region: CASSERGDTIRSYEQYF. CDR3 in DNA: TGTGCCAGCAGTGAACGGGGGGACACCATCCGCTCCTACGAGCAGTACTTC.

The chain links TRBV6-2 or TRBV6-3 to TRBJ2-1, with 10 bases matching TRBD2. CDR3 length equals 17 residues. The V segment lost 2 bases and the J segment 5 bases; nucleotides outside the gene matches: 9. From germline, CDR1 is MNHEY and CDR2 SVGEGT. The CDR3 DNA reads as TGTGCCAGCAGTTACAGATACCGACTAGCGGGCCACAATGAGCAGTTCTTC. This encodes CASSYRYRLAGHNEQFF.